This T cell receptor (beta chain) appears in the sequencing data of a study of blood T cell repertoires in COVID-19. Study-level background: From T cells, B-cell-depleted T cells, or PBMCs came the material, which was cDNA or gDNA.

Germline values: CDR1 LNHDA, CDR2 SQIVND (reference sequence). The CDR3 is made up of 14 amino acids. V was pared by 3 bases and J by 2 bases, with 3 bases of the junction left unmatched. TCRdb's table, derived via immunoSEQ multiplex PCR, lists solely in-frame clones and lacks some. The sample has under 200,000 clones, almost 90% seen once. The sequencing input was peripheral blood. The TCR sequence derives from a man between 18 and 29 years old with active or convalescent COVID-19. The chain couples TRBV19 to TRBJ2-7; TRBD2 agrees at 8 bases. Here the CDR3 reads CASSILAGPYEQYF. The CDR3, as DNA: TGTGCCAGTAGTATTTTAGCGGGGCCCTACGAGCAGTACTTC.